These T cell receptor beta chains were read from a single sample in a study of beta chain features in type 1 diabetes. TCRdb keeps only in-frame clones here, not all; method: immunoSEQ multiplex PCR. The sample yields over 350,000 clones, about 16% seen once. The sequencing input was naive CD4+ T cells from blood. These receptors were taken from a woman aged 18-35 years in good health. Each CDR3 is given with its conserved first and last residue. Each record gives: clone size, D gene, V gene, J gene, CDR3 protein, CDR3 DNA. The D gene is left open where the match is weak. Clone size appears in some rows only: once, few, many, or a class for an expanded clone.

clone size: few
D gene: TRBD2
V gene: TRBV19
J gene: TRBJ2-7
CDR3 protein: CASRDPGLADSYEQYF
CDR3 DNA: TGTGCCAGTAGGGACCCGGGACTAGCGGATTCCTACGAGCAGTACTTC

clone size: .
D gene: TRBD2
V gene: TRBV4-3
J gene: TRBJ2-5
CDR3 protein: CASSQDVGFSGRRRETQYF
CDR3 DNA: TGCGCCAGCAGCCAAGACGTCGGCTTTAGCGGGAGGCGGAGAGAGACCCAGTACTTC

clone size: .
D gene: .
V gene: TRBV11-2
J gene: TRBJ1-1
CDR3 protein: CASSLGWRAEAFF
CDR3 DNA: TGTGCCAGCAGCTTAGGGTGGAGGGCTGAAGCTTTCTTT

clone size: .
D gene: TRBD1
V gene: TRBV7-2
J gene: TRBJ2-5
CDR3 protein: CASSRQTGARETQYF
CDR3 DNA: TGTGCCAGCAGCCGTCAGACAGGGGCCCGAGAGACCCAGTACTTC

clone size: .
D gene: TRBD1
V gene: TRBV30
J gene: TRBJ1-5
CDR3 protein: CAWSPTGDQPQHF
CDR3 DNA: TGTGCCTGGAGTCCGACAGGGGATCAGCCCCAGCATTTT

clone size: few
D gene: TRBD1
V gene: TRBV29-1
J gene: TRBJ2-1
CDR3 protein: CSGTGAPATGEQFF
CDR3 DNA: TGCAGCGGTACAGGGGCCCCAGCGACCGGCGAGCAGTTCTTC

clone size: .
D gene: TRBD1
V gene: TRBV28
J gene: TRBJ1-2
CDR3 protein: CASSSGQGARVNGYTF
CDR3 DNA: TGTGCCAGCAGTTCCGGACAGGGGGCGCGGGTGAATGGCTACACCTTC

clone size: few
D gene: .
V gene: TRBV29-1
J gene: TRBJ1-1
CDR3 protein: CSVAPRTAIRMNTEAFF
CDR3 DNA: TGCAGCGTTGCCCCGAGGACAGCTATCCGTATGAACACTGAAGCTTTCTTT

clone size: few
D gene: TRBD2
V gene: TRBV2
J gene: TRBJ2-3
CDR3 protein: CASSEAGTSGTDTQYF
CDR3 DNA: TGTGCCAGCAGTGAAGCTGGGACTAGCGGCACAGATACGCAGTATTTT

clone size: few
D gene: TRBD1
V gene: TRBV30
J gene: TRBJ1-1
CDR3 protein: CAWSLTSGTGSLAEAFF
CDR3 DNA: TGTGCCTGGAGTCTAACCTCCGGGACAGGTTCTCTAGCTGAAGCTTTCTTT

clone size: once
D gene: .
V gene: TRBV29-1
J gene: TRBJ2-1
CDR3 protein: CSVRIRDNIGAEQFF
CDR3 DNA: TGCAGCGTGCGGATCAGGGATAATATTGGGGCTGAGCAGTTCTTC

clone size: .
D gene: .
V gene: TRBV10-3
J gene: TRBJ1-2
CDR3 protein: CANSGRSAYGYTF
CDR3 DNA: TGTGCCAACTCAGGCCGGTCGGCCTATGGCTACACCTTC

clone size: few
D gene: .
V gene: TRBV7-8
J gene: TRBJ1-5
CDR3 protein: CASSPRDKTYQPQHF
CDR3 DNA: TGTGCCAGCAGCCCCCGGGACAAGACTTATCAGCCCCAGCATTTT

clone size: few
D gene: TRBD1
V gene: TRBV5-4
J gene: TRBJ2-5
CDR3 protein: CASSFDRGRQETQYF
CDR3 DNA: TGTGCCAGCAGCTTCGACAGGGGGCGGCAAGAGACCCAGTACTTC

clone size: few
D gene: TRBD2
V gene: TRBV28
J gene: TRBJ2-5
CDR3 protein: CASGSGIEETQYF
CDR3 DNA: TGTGCCAGCGGGAGCGGGATCGAGGAGACCCAGTACTTC

clone size: few
D gene: .
V gene: TRBV18
J gene: TRBJ1-5
CDR3 protein: CASSAERSNQPQHF
CDR3 DNA: TGTGCCAGCTCGGCCGAGCGAAGCAATCAGCCCCAGCATTTT

clone size: few
D gene: TRBD1
V gene: TRBV7-2
J gene: TRBJ2-4
CDR3 protein: CASSLGDRITRDIQYF
CDR3 DNA: TGTGCCAGCAGCCTTGGGGACAGGATCACGAGGGACATTCAGTACTTC

clone size: .
D gene: TRBD1
V gene: TRBV25-1
J gene: TRBJ1-2
CDR3 protein: CASSARDRGQYTF
CDR3 DNA: TGTGCCAGCAGTGCCCGGGACAGGGGGCAGTATACCTTC

clone size: .
D gene: TRBD2
V gene: TRBV7-6
J gene: TRBJ2-1
CDR3 protein: CASSSPAGGYNEQFF
CDR3 DNA: TGTGCCAGCAGCTCCCCGGCGGGGGGATACAATGAGCAGTTCTTC

clone size: .
D gene: TRBD1
V gene: TRBV29-1
J gene: TRBJ2-5
CDR3 protein: CSVEGNRGETQYF
CDR3 DNA: TGCAGCGTTGAAGGCAACAGGGGAGAGACCCAGTACTTC

clone size: .
D gene: .
V gene: TRBV7-2
J gene: TRBJ2-1
CDR3 protein: CASSPDSYNEQFF
CDR3 DNA: TGTGCCAGCAGCCCAGACTCCTACAATGAGCAGTTCTTC

clone size: .
D gene: .
V gene: TRBV5-1
J gene: TRBJ2-1
CDR3 protein: CASSLAPDLNEQFF
CDR3 DNA: TGCGCCAGCAGCTTGGCCCCAGACTTGAATGAGCAGTTCTTC

clone size: .
D gene: TRBD1
V gene: TRBV6-1
J gene: TRBJ1-5
CDR3 protein: CASSEQGGSNQPQHF
CDR3 DNA: TGTGCCAGCAGTGAACAGGGGGGTAGCAATCAGCCCCAGCATTTT

clone size: .
D gene: .
V gene: TRBV29-1
J gene: TRBJ2-3
CDR3 protein: CSVDGRGPDTQYF
CDR3 DNA: TGCAGCGTTGACGGCAGGGGACCAGATACGCAGTATTTT

clone size: few
D gene: .
V gene: TRBV15
J gene: TRBJ2-7
CDR3 protein: CATSRAVGSSYEQYF
CDR3 DNA: TGTGCCACCAGCAGAGCTGTGGGGAGCTCCTACGAGCAGTACTTC

clone size: .
D gene: .
V gene: TRBV18
J gene: TRBJ1-1
CDR3 protein: CASSPTVNTGTARRGTEAFF
CDR3 DNA: TGTGCCAGCTCCCCCACCGTTAATACCGGGACGGCCAGGAGGGGCACTGAAGCTTTCTTT

clone size: once
D gene: .
V gene: TRBV12-5
J gene: TRBJ1-1
CDR3 protein: CASGGDTIVSEAFF
CDR3 DNA: TGTGCTAGTGGAGGGGACACGATTGTCTCTGAAGCTTTCTTT

clone size: .
D gene: .
V gene: TRBV10-3
J gene: TRBJ2-1
CDR3 protein: CAIASGRPLSNEQFF
CDR3 DNA: TGTGCCATCGCCAGCGGGCGGCCGCTCTCCAATGAGCAGTTCTTC

clone size: .
D gene: TRBD1
V gene: TRBV28
J gene: TRBJ1-1
CDR3 protein: CASSPLGQGQNTEAFF
CDR3 DNA: TGTGCCAGCAGTCCATTGGGACAGGGCCAGAACACTGAAGCTTTCTTT

clone size: .
D gene: TRBD1
V gene: TRBV27
J gene: TRBJ2-7
CDR3 protein: CASRPDRASYEQYF
CDR3 DNA: TGTGCCAGCAGACCGGACAGGGCGTCCTACGAGCAGTACTTC

clone size: few
D gene: .
V gene: TRBV6-5
J gene: TRBJ1-5
CDR3 protein: CASRRGGSNQPQHF
CDR3 DNA: TGTGCCAGCCGCCGAGGGGGTAGCAATCAGCCCCAGCATTTT

clone size: .
D gene: TRBD2
V gene: TRBV6-5
J gene: TRBJ2-3
CDR3 protein: CASRNTGGSSDTQYF
CDR3 DNA: TGTGCCAGCAGGAATACGGGAGGTTCATCAGATACGCAGTATTTT

clone size: .
D gene: .
V gene: TRBV7-9
J gene: TRBJ2-7
CDR3 protein: CASNRGGGYEQYF
CDR3 DNA: TGTGCCAGCAACAGGGGAGGAGGCTACGAGCAGTACTTC

clone size: .
D gene: .
V gene: TRBV30
J gene: TRBJ1-1
CDR3 protein: CAWMEGGEAFF
CDR3 DNA: TGTGCCTGGATGGAGGGTGGTGAAGCTTTCTTT

clone size: .
D gene: .
V gene: TRBV15
J gene: TRBJ1-2
CDR3 protein: CATSRVASLYGYTF
CDR3 DNA: TGTGCCACCAGCAGAGTTGCTAGCCTCTATGGCTACACCTTC

clone size: .
D gene: TRBD1
V gene: TRBV19
J gene: TRBJ2-7
CDR3 protein: CASSIAGQGPPYEQYF
CDR3 DNA: TGTGCCAGTAGTATAGCCGGACAGGGACCGCCCTACGAGCAGTACTTC